A selection of T cell receptor beta chains follows, all from one sample in a study of shared clonotypes between healthy human individuals. Sequenced by immunoSEQ multiplex PCR; TCRdb stores in-frame clones only, minus some. The table includes some 630,000 clones, less than 80% detected once. The sequenced sample was memory CD4+ T cells sorted from blood. Receptors were obtained from a woman younger than 45 in good health. Both conserved end residues are part of each CDR3. A D gene is named only where the DNA matches it firmly. Only some rows state a clone size, as once, few, many or a class for expanded clones.

v_gene: TRBV5-6; j_gene: TRBJ2-5; abundance: -; d_gene: -; CDR3aa: CASSLAGLPVRETQYF; CDR3nt: TGTGCCAGCAGCTTGGCAGGTCTGCCTGTGCGGGAGACCCAGTACTTC
v_gene: TRBV19; j_gene: TRBJ1-1; abundance: -; d_gene: -; CDR3aa: CASSILPGASSRTEAFF; CDR3nt: TGTGCCAGTAGTATCTTGCCAGGGGCGAGTTCGAGAACTGAAGCTTTCTTT
v_gene: TRBV27; j_gene: TRBJ1-5; abundance: -; d_gene: TRBD1; CDR3aa: CASSLTGDQPQHF; CDR3nt: TGTGCCAGCAGTTTAACAGGGGACCAGCCCCAGCATTTT
v_gene: TRBV27; j_gene: TRBJ1-2; abundance: -; d_gene: TRBD1; CDR3aa: CASRPEGQGYGYTF; CDR3nt: TGTGCCAGCAGACCAGAGGGACAGGGCTATGGCTACACCTTC
v_gene: TRBV7-9; j_gene: TRBJ2-1; abundance: -; d_gene: -; CDR3aa: CASSPAAYNEQFF; CDR3nt: TGTGCCAGCAGCCCGGCGGCCTACAATGAGCAGTTCTTC
v_gene: TRBV11-2; j_gene: TRBJ2-3; abundance: -; d_gene: TRBD2; CDR3aa: CASSRAEGGRGDTQYF; CDR3nt: TGTGCCAGCAGCCGTGCGGAGGGAGGGCGGGGAGATACGCAGTATTTT
v_gene: TRBV5-4; j_gene: TRBJ2-3; abundance: -; d_gene: -; CDR3aa: CASSFDLPRTQYF; CDR3nt: TGTGCCAGCAGCTTTGATCTGCCTCGTACGCAGTATTTT
v_gene: TRBV2; j_gene: TRBJ2-2; abundance: -; d_gene: -; CDR3aa: CASSVELITGELFF; CDR3nt: TGTGCCAGCAGTGTCGAACTAATAACCGGGGAGCTGTTTTTT
v_gene: TRBV11-2; j_gene: TRBJ2-1; abundance: -; d_gene: TRBD2; CDR3aa: CASGRMEGGHNEQFF; CDR3nt: TGTGCCAGCGGGAGGATGGAGGGAGGGCACAATGAGCAGTTCTTC
v_gene: TRBV6-6; j_gene: TRBJ1-3; abundance: -; d_gene: -; CDR3aa: CASRGHTSGNTIYF; CDR3nt: TGTGCCAGCAGAGGACACACCTCTGGAAACACCATATATTTT
v_gene: TRBV9; j_gene: TRBJ2-3; abundance: -; d_gene: -; CDR3aa: CASSVGSRDTQYF; CDR3nt: TGTGCCAGCAGCGTAGGCAGCCGCGATACGCAGTATTTT
v_gene: TRBV2; j_gene: TRBJ2-5; abundance: -; d_gene: -; CDR3aa: CASNLQGPGETQYF; CDR3nt: TGTGCCAGCAACTTACAGGGACCAGGAGAGACCCAGTACTTC
v_gene: TRBV20-1; j_gene: TRBJ2-1; abundance: -; d_gene: -; CDR3aa: CSVPGRNEQFF; CDR3nt: TGCAGTGTCCCGGGGCGAAATGAGCAGTTCTTC
v_gene: TRBV6-1; j_gene: TRBJ1-2; abundance: -; d_gene: TRBD1; CDR3aa: CASSGFQGANYGYTF; CDR3nt: TGTGCCAGCAGTGGATTCCAGGGGGCTAACTATGGCTACACCTTC
v_gene: TRBV27; j_gene: TRBJ2-1; abundance: few; d_gene: -; CDR3aa: CASRIGQTNEQFF; CDR3nt: TGTGCCAGCAGGATAGGACAGACCAATGAGCAGTTCTTC
v_gene: TRBV7-3; j_gene: TRBJ2-2; abundance: -; d_gene: -; CDR3aa: CASSSSSGAGELFF; CDR3nt: TGTGCCAGCAGCTCATCCTCAGGGGCCGGGGAGCTGTTTTTT
v_gene: TRBV19; j_gene: TRBJ2-1; abundance: -; d_gene: TRBD1; CDR3aa: CASKGANQRGQGEQFF; CDR3nt: TGTGCCAGTAAAGGGGCGAACCAAAGGGGGCAGGGTGAGCAGTTCTTC
v_gene: TRBV28; j_gene: TRBJ2-2; abundance: few; d_gene: TRBD1; CDR3aa: CASSYPTGKFNTGELFF; CDR3nt: TGTGCCAGCAGTTATCCGACAGGGAAGTTCAACACCGGGGAGCTGTTTTTT
v_gene: TRBV10-1; j_gene: TRBJ2-7; abundance: -; d_gene: TRBD1; CDR3aa: CASSLGTGPSYEQYF; CDR3nt: TGCGCCAGCAGCTTAGGGACAGGTCCATCCTACGAGCAGTACTTC
v_gene: TRBV9; j_gene: TRBJ1-4; abundance: few; d_gene: -; CDR3aa: CASSVRGAGEKLFF; CDR3nt: TGTGCCAGCAGCGTAAGAGGGGCGGGTGAAAAACTGTTTTTT
v_gene: TRBV27; j_gene: TRBJ2-7; abundance: -; d_gene: TRBD1; CDR3aa: CASSLWGQGGAYEQYF; CDR3nt: TGTGCCAGCAGTTTATGGGGACAGGGCGGGGCCTACGAGCAGTACTTC
v_gene: TRBV29-1; j_gene: TRBJ1-2; abundance: -; d_gene: -; CDR3aa: CSVEDVGASGYTF; CDR3nt: TGCAGCGTTGAAGATGTGGGGGCGAGTGGCTACACCTTC
v_gene: TRBV5-1; j_gene: TRBJ2-7; abundance: -; d_gene: -; CDR3aa: CASSFTLSEQYF; CDR3nt: TGCGCCAGCAGCTTCACGCTGAGCGAGCAGTACTTC
v_gene: TRBV12-5; j_gene: TRBJ1-1; abundance: many; d_gene: -; CDR3aa: CASGWEGGEAFF; CDR3nt: TGTGCTAGTGGTTGGGAGGGGGGTGAAGCTTTCTTT
v_gene: TRBV18; j_gene: TRBJ2-7; abundance: -; d_gene: TRBD1; CDR3aa: CASSPPSTGSKQYF; CDR3nt: TGTGCCAGCTCACCACCGTCGACAGGGTCTAAGCAGTACTTC
v_gene: TRBV27; j_gene: TRBJ2-5; abundance: -; d_gene: TRBD1; CDR3aa: CASSVRTGGGGTQYF; CDR3nt: TGTGCCAGCAGTGTGCGGACAGGGGGCGGTGGGACCCAGTACTTC
v_gene: TRBV5-1; j_gene: TRBJ2-5; abundance: -; d_gene: TRBD2; CDR3aa: CASSLGLAGTFGETQYF; CDR3nt: TGCGCCAGCAGCTTGGGACTAGCGGGAACGTTTGGGGAGACCCAGTACTTC
v_gene: TRBV28; j_gene: TRBJ2-7; abundance: -; d_gene: -; CDR3aa: CASSLIRESEQYF; CDR3nt: TGTGCCAGCAGTTTGATACGGGAGAGCGAGCAGTACTTC
v_gene: TRBV30; j_gene: TRBJ2-7; abundance: -; d_gene: -; CDR3aa: CAWQFSGASHEQYF; CDR3nt: TGTGCCTGGCAGTTCTCAGGGGCGTCCCACGAGCAGTACTTC
v_gene: TRBV4-1; j_gene: TRBJ2-1; abundance: -; d_gene: TRBD2; CDR3aa: CASSPRGGRALGEQFF; CDR3nt: TGCGCCAGCAGCCCTAGAGGTGGGAGGGCCTTAGGGGAGCAGTTCTTC
v_gene: TRBV12-5; j_gene: TRBJ1-5; abundance: -; d_gene: -; CDR3aa: CASGDGLNQPQHF; CDR3nt: TGTGCTAGTGGGGACGGACTCAATCAGCCCCAGCATTTT
v_gene: TRBV10-3; j_gene: TRBJ2-7; abundance: -; d_gene: TRBD1; CDR3aa: CAIREGGLNEQYF; CDR3nt: TGTGCCATCAGGGAAGGGGGCCTTAACGAGCAGTACTTC